A single sample is the source of the 3 T cell receptor beta chains below, sequenced in a study of molecular identifiers for immune sequencing clone quantification. TCRdb re-analysed the PCR reads in MiXCR, keeping a single row per CDR3 protein. The data hold about half a million distinct CDR3 sequences, with roughly 26% observed a single time. The sequenced material came from naive CD8+ T cells from blood, with Jurkat cell RNA spiked in. As for subset: FACS-sorted CD8+CD4-CCR7+CD45RA+ naive T cells. All receptors come from a human donor in good health. Some libraries in this study had Jurkat cell RNA spiked in.

This clonotype was seen a handful of times. The chain is built from TRBV29-1 and TRBJ2-7, with D perhaps matching TRBD2 (5 bases). The V end was cut by 3 bases, the J end by 3 bases, with 9 bases between. The CDR3 is 12 residues long. In germline, CDR1 is SQVTM, CDR2 ANQGSEA. The CDR3 loop reads CSVEDGNYEQYF. The DNA of the CDR3 is TGCAGCGTTGAGGACGGGAACTACGAGCAGTACTTC.

The table lists this clonotype with a few counts. The chain employs TRBV6-6 and TRBJ1-4; 8 nucleotides match TRBD1. This CDR3 spans 14 amino acids. Germline V gives CDR1 MNHNY, CDR2 SVGAGI (reference sequence). Losses at the gene ends were 4 bases for V and 6 bases for J; bases not matched to a gene: 4. The DNA for the CDR3 is TGTGCCAGCAGTTCCCGACAGGGGTATGAAAAACTGTTTTTT. Protein product: CASSSRQGYEKLFF.

Of note for this clonotype: Mismatch with germline at one junction end may stem from a read error. The gene calls are TRBV7-9 and TRBJ2-2; tentative D call: TRBD1 (5 bases). CDR3 length: 21 residues. Germline loops: CDR1 SEHNR, CDR2 FQNEAQ (reference sequence). The CDR3 is CARSLSGIGHAVFATPGELFF. The CDR3 region has the DNA TGTGCCCGCAGCTTAAGTGGGATTGGACATGCTGTCTTCGCGACCCCCGGGGAGCTGTTTTTT.